These 31 T cell receptor beta chains share one sample of origin, sequenced in a study of regulatory dendritic cells for organ transplantation. CFSE-labeled sorted T cells met regulatory or mature dendritic cells for more than four days. TCRdb's copy holds only in-frame clones and misses some; the assay was immunoSEQ multiplex PCR. This sample has some 9,300 clones, with 80% found just once. Their antigen targets remain unknown. Sequencing used memory CD4+ T cells from blood cultured with dendritic cells. Noted subset: CD45RO+ memory T cells. The receptors come from a human donor in good health.

The chain carries TRBV6-5 and TRBJ2-5, with TRBD2 identical over 14 bases. Germline V gives CDR1 MNHEY, CDR2 SVGAGI. The CDR3 spans 15 residues. J was trimmed by 4 bases and V by 8 bases; bases with no gene match: 6. CDR3 DNA sequence: TGTGCCAGCCGACGGACTAGCGGGAGGAGAGAGACCCAGTACTTC. This codes for CASRRTSGRRETQYF.

This sequence joins TRBV4-2 and TRBJ2-5, with D perhaps matching TRBD1 (5 bases). The germline V and J ends were trimmed by 0 bases and 2 bases, with 19 bases remaining between them. This CDR3 has 18 amino acids. The germline CDR1 and CDR2 sequences are LGHNA and YNFKEQ. This CDR3 is CASSQEYQGGSLQETQYF. In nucleotides, the CDR3 is TGTGCCAGCAGCCAAGAATATCAGGGTGGATCCTTACAAGAGACCCAGTACTTC.

The chain combines TRBV13 with TRBJ1-2; 9 bases are a match to TRBD1. J lost 4 bases, V lost 5 bases, and 11 bases had no gene match. This CDR3 is built from 16 residues. Germline V gives CDR1 PRHDT, CDR2 FYEKMQ (reference sequence). CDR3: CASSPRGTGRTYGYTF. In nucleotides, the CDR3 is TGTGCCAGCAGCCCAAGAGGGACAGGGAGAACCTATGGCTACACCTTC. Drawing the rest from reference TRBV13 and TRBJ1-2, the complete variable domain is AAGVIQSPRHLIKEKRETATLKCYPIPRHDTVYWYQQGPGQDPQFLISFYEKMQSDKGSIPDRFSAQQFSDYHSELNMSSLELGDSALYFCASSPRGTGRTYGYTFGSGTRLTVV.

This chain uses TRBV6-1 with TRBJ1-2; 11 bases align to TRBD1. V trimming: 4 bases; J trimming: 6 bases; junction bases outside the gene matches: 10. Germline V CDR1 and CDR2: MNHNS, SASEGT. The CDR3 totals 16 residues. For the CDR3, the DNA is TGTGCCAGCAGTGCCTTAACCGGGACAGGGGGAAATGGCTACACCTTC. Its translation is CASSALTGTGGNGYTF.

The gene calls are TRBV9 and TRBJ2-3, with 7 bases matching TRBD2. Germline V CDR1 and CDR2: SGDLS, YYNGEE. With V trimmed by 0 bases and J by 6 bases, 7 bases remained unmatched. The CDR3 is 15 residues long. CDR3 nucleotides: TGTGCCAGCAGCGTAGCGAACGGGAGGACCGATACGCAGTATTTT. It yields the protein CASSVANGRTDTQYF.

CDR3 region: CASSFMGYEQYF. Here the CDR3 DNA reads TGTGCCAGCAGCTTCATGGGTTACGAGCAGTACTTC. The chain recombines TRBV7-8 with TRBJ2-7, with unresolved D. Trimming cost V 3 bases and J 4 bases, with 7 bases left between them. Germline CDR1 is SGHVS and CDR2 is FQNEAQ. The CDR3 totals 12 residues.

The J gene is TRBJ2-2, the V gene TRBV6-6; 7 bases fit TRBD2. The V gene end was trimmed by 2 bases and the J gene end by 7 bases; junction bases not matched to a gene: 4. Germline V gene sequence: CDR1 MNHNY, CDR2 SVGAGI (reference sequence). The CDR3 consists of 14 residues. CDR3 region: CASSYGRGIGELFF. The CDR3 DNA follows: TGTGCCAGCAGTTACGGGAGGGGAATCGGGGAGCTGTTTTTT.

The genes are TRBV11-2 and TRBJ2-5, with no clear D. This CDR3 is 12 amino acids long. Germline V lookup: CDR1 SGHAT, CDR2 FQNNGV. V was pared by 5 bases and J by 7 bases, with 11 bases between. The CDR3 bases are TGTGCCAGCAGCCTCCTCACGTGGACCCAGTACTTC. Encoded protein: CASSLLTWTQYF.

V is TRBV5-1 and J is TRBJ1-2; possible D gene TRBD1, 6 bases. With 4 bases removed from V and 0 bases from J, the gap between germline ends came to 10 bases. There are 14 residues in the CDR3. Per germline, CDR1 SGHRS and CDR2 YFSETQ. The CDR3 region is CASSQDRANYGYTF. The CDR3 DNA reads TGCGCCAGCAGCCAGGACAGAGCTAACTATGGCTACACCTTC.

This clone was seen more than once but under ten times. The V gene is TRBV7-6, the J gene TRBJ2-2, with TRBD1 matching over 8 bases. CDR1 and CDR2 (germline): SGHVS, FNYEAQ. The CDR3 extends over 13 amino acids. Germline trimming cut 0 bases from V and 10 bases from J; bases unmatched to any gene: 1. The CDR3 loop is CASSLAGQAELFF. DNA of the CDR3: TGTGCCAGCAGCTTAGCGGGACAGGCGGAGCTGTTTTTT.

The DNA for the CDR3 is TGCAGTGCTGTCCAAAATGAAAAACTGTTTTTT. Its translation: CSAVQNEKLFF. The chain recombines TRBV20-1 with TRBJ1-4; no definite D call. V lost 5 bases to trimming and J lost 5 bases, with 6 bases between them. The CDR3 totals 11 residues. CDR1 is DFQATT, CDR2 SNEGSKA, per germline (reference sequence).

V gene TRBV5-1 combines with J gene TRBJ2-7; maybe TRBD1 (6 bases). Germline V gives CDR1 SGHRS, CDR2 YFSETQ. Trimming took off 0 bases at V and 6 bases at J, with 13 bases between the two ends. The CDR3 runs 14 residues. The CDR3 loop is CASSLEGVGPEQYF. The CDR3 nucleotides read TGCGCCAGCAGCTTGGAGGGGGTAGGGCCCGAGCAGTACTTC.

The V and J genes are TRBV10-3 and TRBJ1-5; possible D gene TRBD1, 6 bases. V was clipped by 2 bases and J by 4 bases, with 15 bases between them. The germline CDR1 and CDR2 sequences are ENHRY and SYGVKD. CDR3 length: 16 amino acids. The CDR3 protein is CAISERVSRGNQPQHF. CDR3 nucleotide sequence: TGTGCCATCAGTGAGAGGGTCAGCAGGGGAAATCAGCCCCAGCATTTT.

This clone was recorded only once. The chain has TRBV28 and TRBJ2-7; D is unresolved. The CDR3 loop spans 10 amino acids. The germline gives CDR1 MDHEN, CDR2 SYDVKM. Trimming stripped 9 bases from V and 6 bases from J, with 9 bases between. The chain's CDR3 is CARSEVEQYF. Written as DNA, the CDR3 is TGTGCCAGAAGCGAGGTCGAGCAGTACTTC.

The chain couples TRBV27 to TRBJ2-5; D is perhaps TRBD2 (5 bases). Trimming stripped 8 bases from V and 0 bases from J, with 7 bases between. Germline V gene lookup returns CDR1 MNHEY and CDR2 SMNVEV (reference sequence). The CDR3 has 12 amino acids. CDR3 nucleotides: TGTGCCAGCGGGAGATACCAAGAGACCCAGTACTTC. This translates into CASGRYQETQYF.

The rearrangement joins TRBV10-2 to TRBJ2-3; weak D call: TRBD2 (7 bases). CDR3 size: 14 residues. With 2 bases removed from V and 3 bases from J, the gap between germline ends came to 9 bases. Germline V gene lookup returns CDR1 WSHSY and CDR2 SAAADI. The CDR3 DNA reads TGCGCCAGCAGTGAGAGGGGGGGGACAGATACGCAGTATTTT. It codes for CASSERGGTDTQYF.

The chain employs TRBV30 and TRBJ2-7; D remains unclear. Germline V CDR1 and CDR2: GTSNPN, SVGIG (reference sequence). The CDR3 is made up of 12 amino acids. V lost 1 base and J lost 4, with 8 bases in between. The CDR3, as DNA: TGTGCCTGGAGTGGTGGTCCATACGAGCAGTACTTC. Translation: CAWSGGPYEQYF. The full variable domain, in which reference TRBV30 and TRBJ2-7 provide the parts outside the CDR3, is SQTIHQWPATLVQPVGSPLSLECTVEGTSNPNLYWYRQAAGRGLQLLFYSVGIGQISSEVPQNLSASRPQDRQFILSSKKLLLSDSGFYLCAWSGGPYEQYFGPGTRLTVT.

This clone was seen only once. CDR3 residues: CASSYLAGPSNEKLFF. The CDR3 nucleotides are TGTGCCAGCAGTTATTTAGCAGGGCCAAGTAATGAAAAACTGTTTTTT. This chain links TRBV6-6 with TRBJ1-4; a weak D match, TRBD1 (5 bases). The CDR3 has 16 amino acids. Germline lookup yields CDR1 MNHNY and CDR2 SVGAGI (reference sequence). Trimming cost V 3 bases and J 4 bases, with 15 bases left between them.

V usage is TRBV2 and J usage is TRBJ2-7, with 8 positions matching TRBD2. CDR3 length: 15 residues. Germline V gene sequence: CDR1 SNHLY, CDR2 FYNNEI. J lost 0 bases, V lost 4 bases, and 5 bases had no gene match. The CDR3 is CASSAPGGSSYEQYF. The CDR3 nucleotides are TGTGCCAGCAGTGCCCCGGGAGGGAGCTCCTACGAGCAGTACTTC. Using reference TRBV2 and TRBJ2-7 for the parts outside the CDR3, the full variable domain is EPEVTQTPSHQVTQMGQEVILRCVPISNHLYFYWYRQILGQKVEFLVSFYNNEISEKSEIFDDQFSVERPDGSNFTLKIRSTKLEDSAMYFCASSAPGGSSYEQYFGPGTRLTVT.

V gene TRBV28 combines with J gene TRBJ1-2; 7 bases line up with TRBD1. The junction had 7 bases not matched to a gene; V was cut back by 5 bases and J by 4 bases. CDR3 length equals 14 residues. Germline loops: CDR1 MDHEN, CDR2 SYDVKM. Here the CDR3 DNA reads TGTGCCAGCAGTCCAGGGGGGTTTGGCTATGGCTACACCTTC. It is translated as CASSPGGFGYGYTF.

DNA of the CDR3: TGTGCCAGCAGCTTGGGGTTTAGCAATCAGCCCCAGCATTTT. It is translated as CASSLGFSNQPQHF. This rearrangement joins TRBV5-6 to TRBJ1-5; D unclear. Trimming took off 0 bases at V and 0 bases at J, with 4 bases between the two ends. This CDR3 region has 14 residues. CDR1 SGHDT and CDR2 YYEEEE come from the germline V gene.

The chain joins TRBV5-8 to TRBJ2-5, with TRBD2 identical over 7 bases. The CDR3 has 17 residues. Germline V gives CDR1 SGHTS, CDR2 YDEGEE. The V gene end was trimmed by 0 bases and the J gene end by 4 bases; junction bases not matched to a gene: 12. The CDR3 here is CASSLGDGGRFRETQYF. The DNA of the CDR3 is TGTGCCAGCAGCTTGGGCGATGGCGGGAGATTCCGAGAGACCCAGTACTTC.

The V call is TRBV7-2, the J call TRBJ1-5, with D maybe TRBD1 (5 bases). The CDR3 consists of 13 residues. Trimming cost V 2 bases and J 5 bases, with 7 bases left between them. CDR1 and CDR2 from the germline V gene are SGHTA and FQGNSA. The CDR3 sequence: CASSLQGDQPQHF. DNA of the CDR3: TGTGCCAGCAGCTTACAGGGCGATCAGCCCCAGCATTTT.

The chain joins TRBV27 to TRBJ1-5, with 7 bases lining up with TRBD1. Germline V gives CDR1 MNHEY, CDR2 SMNVEV (reference sequence). The CDR3 runs to 16 residues. With 7 bases clipped from V and 5 bases from J, the junction kept 14 bases outside the gene matches. The CDR3 sequence: CASTTFLRDRHQPQHF. CDR3 DNA: TGTGCCAGCACTACTTTTCTTAGGGACAGACATCAGCCCCAGCATTTT.

V and J are TRBV5-4 and TRBJ1-5; D unresolved. There are 13 residues in the CDR3. Germline CDR1 reads SGHNT; CDR2 reads YYREEE (reference sequence). Trimming left V 4 bases short and J 6 bases short, with 11 bases between. The CDR3 DNA sequence: TGTGCCAGCAGCCACGACCTGAGTCAGCCCCAGCATTTT. Protein sequence: CASSHDLSQPQHF.

V and J are TRBV6-4 and TRBJ2-5, with D tentatively TRBD1 (6 bases). Trimming took off 3 bases at V and 2 bases at J, with 10 bases between the two ends. This CDR3 has 14 residues. Germline V gene data show CDR1 as MRHNA and CDR2 as SNTAGT. The CDR3 here is CASSEARGQETQYF. In DNA, the CDR3 is TGTGCCAGCAGTGAAGCCAGGGGTCAAGAGACCCAGTACTTC.

In the case of this clone: The sample has other DNA sequences that encode this CDR3 too. V is TRBV7-2 and J is TRBJ1-5, with D hard to call. CDR3 length: 13 amino acids. The ends were cut back, 8 bases at V and 2 bases at J, with 10 bases in the middle. Germline lookup yields CDR1 SGHTA and CDR2 FQGNSA. Here the CDR3 reads CASSLRGNQPQHF. For the CDR3, the DNA is TGTGCCAGCTCCCTGCGGGGCAATCAGCCCCAGCATTTT.

The chain recombines TRBV6-1 with TRBJ2-5, with TRBD1 identical over 7 bases. The CDR3 is made up of 15 amino acids. The trim removed 1 base at V and 2 bases at J, leaving 4 bases unmatched. Germline V lookup: CDR1 MNHNS, CDR2 SASEGT. CDR3 in amino acids: CASSEGAGGQETQYF. CDR3 bases: TGTGCCAGCAGTGAAGGGGCAGGGGGACAAGAGACCCAGTACTTC.

The rearrangement links TRBV5-5 to TRBJ2-1; 9 bases fit TRBD1. CDR1 and CDR2 from the germline V gene are SGHKS and YYEKEE (reference sequence). The CDR3 loop spans 15 amino acids. V lost 4 bases and J lost 5; bases outside the gene matches: 7. Here the CDR3 reads CASSIPGQGHNEQFF. DNA for the CDR3: TGTGCCAGCAGCATACCGGGACAGGGACACAATGAGCAGTTCTTC.

The V gene is TRBV7-8, the J gene TRBJ2-5; TRBD2 aligns across 9 bases. The CDR3 loop spans 15 amino acids. Germline V gene lookup returns CDR1 SGHVS and CDR2 FQNEAQ. V shed 5 bases, J shed 3 bases, and the junction held 7 bases outside the gene matches. The CDR3 sequence is CASSRGRVGEETQYF. The CDR3 DNA sequence: TGTGCCAGCAGCCGCGGGAGGGTGGGGGAAGAGACCCAGTACTTC. The full variable domain, rest sourced from reference TRBV7-8 and TRBJ2-5, is GAGVSQSPRYKVAKRGQDVALRCDPISGHVSLFWYQQALGQGPEFLTYFQNEAQLDKSGLPSDRFFAERPEGSVSTLKIQRTQQEDSAVYLCASSRGRVGEETQYFGPGTRLLVL.

The chain employs TRBV10-3 and TRBJ2-7; 8 nucleotides line up with TRBD2. CDR1 and CDR2 (germline): ENHRY, SYGVKD. The CDR3 spans 13 residues. The V gene end was trimmed by 10 bases and the J gene end by 3 bases; junction bases not matched to a gene: 8. The CDR3 nucleotides are TGTGCCACTAATCCACGGGGGGGCTACGAGCAGTACTTC. This translates into CATNPRGGYEQYF.